The clone carrying this TCR beta chain was detected only a few times. Its antigen is unknown. Germline V gene data show CDR1 as SGDLS and CDR2 as YYNGEE. CDR3 size: 14 residues. With 5 bases removed from V and 0 bases from J, the gap between germline ends came to 8 bases. These data belong to a study of blood T cells in healthy people across ages. A second PCR of about 6 to 11 cycles used a sample-barcoded 5' primer and a J-beta primer mix. Using its own MiXCR run on the 5' RACE reads, TCRdb lists one record per CDR3 protein. The repertoire has some 1.5 million distinct CDR3 sequences, over 25% of them found once; the top ten carry about 7.7%. A minimum of 6.5 million PBMCs was isolated per sample. There were at least 5.5 micrograms of total RNA extracted from every sample. Study conclusions and caveats: Roughly linear age-related decline in beta diversity appeared, significant by age approximately 43. Naive CD4+ cell counts and diversity both ran higher in long-lived than in aged donors.

The chain couples TRBV9 to TRBJ2-2; D remains unclear. The clonotype originates from a woman in her 30s in good health. The sample was blood. The CDR3 spells CASRGRPNTGELFF. The DNA of the CDR3 is TGTGCCAGCAGAGGCCGTCCGAACACCGGGGAGCTGTTTTTT.